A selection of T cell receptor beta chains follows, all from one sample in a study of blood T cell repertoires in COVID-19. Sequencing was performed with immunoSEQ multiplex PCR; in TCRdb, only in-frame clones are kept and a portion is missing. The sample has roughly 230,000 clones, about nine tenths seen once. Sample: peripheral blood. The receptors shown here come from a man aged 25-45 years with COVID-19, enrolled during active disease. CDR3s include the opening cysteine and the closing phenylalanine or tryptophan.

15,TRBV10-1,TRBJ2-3,CASSEPRQGEDTQYF
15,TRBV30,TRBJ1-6,CAWAREDLGRTPLHF
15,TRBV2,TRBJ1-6,CASGPDRVEYSPLHF
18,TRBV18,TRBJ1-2,CASSPLTPGQGFNYGYTF
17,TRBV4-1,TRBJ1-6,CASSQSSGGIGGSPLHF
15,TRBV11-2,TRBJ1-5,CASSLDLAGDQPQHF
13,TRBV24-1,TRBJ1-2,CATSDRQGGGYTF
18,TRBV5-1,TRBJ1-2,CASSPRGGGGLREYGYTF
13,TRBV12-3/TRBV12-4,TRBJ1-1,CASSLNFRSETFF
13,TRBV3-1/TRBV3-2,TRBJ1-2,CASSQTAPYGYTF
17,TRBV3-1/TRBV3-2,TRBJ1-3,CASSDVGASFSGNTIYF
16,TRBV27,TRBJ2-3,CASSLHRIISTDTQYF
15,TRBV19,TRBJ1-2,CASSIDVTDGGGYTF
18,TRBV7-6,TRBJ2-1,CASSLTTPTGNSYNEQFF
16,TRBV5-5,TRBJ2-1,CASRKGLAVEYNEQFF
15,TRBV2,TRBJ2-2,CASSERTTRTGELFF
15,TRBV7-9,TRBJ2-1,CASRHRDRVHNEQFF
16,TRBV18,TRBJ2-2,CASSPSRGGDTGELFF
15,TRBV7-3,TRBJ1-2,CASSSSPETDYGYTF
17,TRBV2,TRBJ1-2,CASTPLVTGGPNYGYTF
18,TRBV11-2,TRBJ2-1,CASSVGKLAGGYYNEQFF
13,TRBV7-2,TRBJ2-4,CASSFSGENIQYF
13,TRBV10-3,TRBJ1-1,CATRGRENTEAFF
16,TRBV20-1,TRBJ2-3,CSASSLAGMTGDTQYF
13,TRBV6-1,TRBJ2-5,CASSDQRQETQYF
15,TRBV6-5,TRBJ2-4,CASSITGLAKNIQYF
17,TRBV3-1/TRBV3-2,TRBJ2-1,CASSQDPPFSSYNEQFF
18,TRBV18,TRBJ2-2,CASSPQVVRRDNTGELFF
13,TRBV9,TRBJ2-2,CASSAQGTGELFF
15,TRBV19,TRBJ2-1,CASSINRAGGNEQFF
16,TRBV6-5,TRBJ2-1,CASSYSRPSSHNEQFF
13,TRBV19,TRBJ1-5,CASSAGLGQPQHF
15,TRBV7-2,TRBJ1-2,CASSFGGGQGGGYTF
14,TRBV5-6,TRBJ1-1,CASSLQGFSTEAFF
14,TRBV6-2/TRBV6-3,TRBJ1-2,CASSSAGQDYGYTF
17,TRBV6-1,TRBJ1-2,CASSEPRRTGGLWGYTF
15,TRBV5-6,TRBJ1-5,CASSLLQGRNQPQHF
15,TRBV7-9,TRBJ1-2,CASSLENPPDYGYTF
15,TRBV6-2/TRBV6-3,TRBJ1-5,CASSTRGSSNQPQHF
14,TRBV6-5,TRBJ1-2,CAGANRGSPYGYTF
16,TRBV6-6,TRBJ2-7,CASSSNPGHRTYEQYF
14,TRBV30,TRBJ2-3,CASRDRGVNDTQYF